The TCR beta chain described here comes from a study of T cell responses to AZD1222 COVID-19 vaccine (dated by TCRdb to about 2021). At the level of the whole study: TCR sequencing was performed for 230 to 250 trial participants, of whom approximately 200 were given two doses of AZD1222 and some 26 were given two doses of MenACWY control vaccine. Enrollment into the trials was organized by age into subgroups of 18-55, 56-69 and 70-plus years, and those subgroups contained about 150, 27 and 61 TCR-sequenced participants, respectively. The research as a whole found: The 56-69-year group was small, and its depth increase did not reach significance, likely because of low power. Because no day 14 peak-response samples were available, the repertoires could be characterized only after the peak T cell response. Reportedly, almost half of the unique spike-specific TCRs recognized epitopes lying outside the regions that are mutated in the B.1.351 and B.1.1.7 variants. Conclusions about previously exposed vaccinees were limited because only a handful of AZD1222 recipients were SARS-CoV-2 seropositive at baseline. Spike-specific TCR breadth and depth rose significantly after two AZD1222 doses compared with day 0 and with MenACWY recipients. Participants were mostly white British and included more females than males, and it was suggested by the authors that clonal diversity may have been underestimated. Vaccine-associated CD4 TCRs spanned the whole spike protein, with dominant responses in regions 160-218 and 743-854.

The CDR3 regions of human TCRbeta chains were analyzed by immunosequencing. As for the authors' bioinformatics: Repertoire TCRs were matched against a reference library of SARS-CoV-2-specific TCRs generated with the MIRA antigen-specificity platform. Breadth was defined as the fraction of unique TCRs that were SARS-CoV-2-associated. Depth was defined as the fraction of total T cells that were SARS-CoV-2-associated. Using the MIRA data, each spike-specific TCR was mapped to the spike region that the TCR reacts to and placed in a CD4 or CD8 class. Log10-transformed breadth and depth values were compared by one-way ANOVA with Sidak's multiple comparisons tests. In its TCRdb copy, this immuneACCESS table keeps in-frame sequences only and misses some clones. Where compared with another copy, unresolved V genes explain less than half of these, and the others have no known cause. D and trimming were read from the DNA, whereas the V and J calls and clone size are those reported in that table. Here the sample has about 130,000 clones; roughly 93% occur a single time. The ten biggest clones cover around 0.99% of the sample.

A distance of 13 bases separates the germline ends of V and J, which lose 2 bases and 8 bases respectively. The germline V gene provides CDR1 SGHRS and CDR2 YFSETQ. From its cysteine to its phenylalanine, the CDR3 spans 13 amino acids. The DNA shown is the 39-base CDR3, in frame from base 1. This specimen's time point label, interpreted: about 28 days (+/-7) after the second vaccine dose. Because spike-specific TCR depth and breadth did not differ between the two schedules, AZD1222 recipients who got a second dose at roughly 4 weeks were pooled with those who got a second dose at roughly 12 weeks. The vaccinee samples were drawn from two UK trials, COV001 and COV002, one of which was a single-blind randomized controlled phase 2/3 trial testing AZD1222 (ChAdOx1 nCoV-19) in healthy adults. For TCRbeta chain sequencing, PBMC samples from trial participants were taken at day 0 and at day 28 after the second dose.

Worth noting for this clone: No antigen is known for it. No per-base quality is available; no much larger clone lies one base away. At the DNA level, this CDR3 is encoded by other sequences in the same sample as well.

Here the chain combines TRBV5-1 and TRBJ2-5; the D gene is unclear. This receptor was obtained from an adult who received the AZD1222 COVID-19 vaccine. The source was peripheral blood, collected 28 days after the second AZD1222 dose. The DNA sequence is TGCGCCAGCAGCTTAGCCTCGATTAGTACCCAGTACTTC. This gives the protein CASSLASISTQYF.